This T cell receptor (beta chain) was documented in a study of spatial heterogeneity in lung cancer. Time point: sample taken at primary tumor resection. Unsorted tumor, nontumor lung tissue or cryopreserved PBMC supplied the whole RNA. TCRdb reprocessed the 5' RACE reads via MiXCR and lists one record per CDR3 protein. The sample includes about 13,000 distinct CDR3 sequences, roughly 3.9% seen only once; the top ten take 45%. Germline CDR1 reads MGHRA; CDR2 reads YSYEKL. V was pared by 0 bases and J by 2 bases, with 11 bases between. CDR3 length: 15 amino acids. The sample holds many counts of this clonotype. This beta chain slipped into a library made for alpha chains as a stray read, so its size is not meaningful.

This chain links TRBV4-1 with TRBJ2-7, with D perhaps TRBD2 (5 bases). Here the sequenced sample was PBMCs, taken at surgery. This sequence originates from a male donor with early-stage non-small cell lung cancer. CDR3 nucleotide sequence: TGCGCCAGCAGCCAAGAAGCGCGGGCAGCCTACGAGCAGTACTTC. Its translation is CASSQEARAAYEQYF.